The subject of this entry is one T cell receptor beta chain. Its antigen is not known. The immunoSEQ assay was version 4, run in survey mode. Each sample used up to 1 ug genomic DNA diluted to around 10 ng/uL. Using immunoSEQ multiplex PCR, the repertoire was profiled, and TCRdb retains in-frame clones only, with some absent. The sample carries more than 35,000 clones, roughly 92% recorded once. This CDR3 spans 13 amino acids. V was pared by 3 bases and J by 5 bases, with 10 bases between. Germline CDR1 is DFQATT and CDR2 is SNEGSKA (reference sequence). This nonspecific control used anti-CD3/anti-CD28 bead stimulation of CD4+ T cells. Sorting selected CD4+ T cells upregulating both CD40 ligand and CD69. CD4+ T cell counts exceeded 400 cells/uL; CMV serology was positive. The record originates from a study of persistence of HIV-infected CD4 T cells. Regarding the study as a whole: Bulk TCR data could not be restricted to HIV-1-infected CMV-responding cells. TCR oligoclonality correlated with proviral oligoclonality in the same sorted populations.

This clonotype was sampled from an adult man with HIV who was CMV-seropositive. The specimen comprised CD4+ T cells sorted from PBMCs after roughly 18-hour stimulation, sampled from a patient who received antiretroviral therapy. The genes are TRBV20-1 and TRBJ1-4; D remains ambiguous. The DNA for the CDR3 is TGCAGTGCTAGTGGGGAAGTGAATGAAAAACTGTTTTTT. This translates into CSASGEVNEKLFF.